Following are 2 T cell receptor beta chains from one sample sequenced in a study of T cells after yellow fever vaccination. TCRdb called the 5' RACE reads again in MiXCR, with one record for every CDR3 protein. The sample comprises approximately 180,000 distinct CDR3 sequences, roughly 6.2% of which are singletons, and less than 3% rests with the top ten. The sample consisted of CD4+ T cells sorted from PBMCs, taken on the day of the first yellow fever vaccination. All receptors come from a man aged 18 to 29 who received the YFV17D yellow fever vaccine.

The chain combines TRBV2 with TRBJ2-6; the D gene is possibly TRBD2 (5 bases). Per germline, CDR1 SNHLY and CDR2 FYNNEI. There are 17 residues in the CDR3. Deletions cut 2 bases from V and 3 bases from J, with 14 bases between. The chain's CDR3 is CASSEFGVKSGANVLTF. The CDR3 DNA reads as TGTGCCAGCAGTGAATTCGGGGTTAAAAGTGGGGCCAACGTCCTGACTTTC.

This clonotype was recorded at least ten times. This chain joins TRBV7-3 and TRBJ2-7; a possible D gene is TRBD2 (7 bases). Trimming shortened V by 2 bases and J by 2 bases, and 16 bases separated the two germline ends. Germline values: CDR1 SGHTA, CDR2 FQGTGA. There are 16 residues in the CDR3. CDR3 amino acids: CASSLLGGGAPYEQYF. In DNA, the CDR3 is TGTGCCAGCAGCTTATTGGGTGGGGGGGCCCCCTACGAGCAGTACTTC. The full variable domain, rest sourced from reference TRBV7-3 and TRBJ2-7, is GAGVSQTPSNKVTEKGKYVELRCDPISGHTALYWYRQSLGQGPEFLIYFQGTGAADDSGLPNDRFFAVRPEGSVSTLKIQRTERGDSAVYLCASSLLGGGAPYEQYFGPGTRLTVT.